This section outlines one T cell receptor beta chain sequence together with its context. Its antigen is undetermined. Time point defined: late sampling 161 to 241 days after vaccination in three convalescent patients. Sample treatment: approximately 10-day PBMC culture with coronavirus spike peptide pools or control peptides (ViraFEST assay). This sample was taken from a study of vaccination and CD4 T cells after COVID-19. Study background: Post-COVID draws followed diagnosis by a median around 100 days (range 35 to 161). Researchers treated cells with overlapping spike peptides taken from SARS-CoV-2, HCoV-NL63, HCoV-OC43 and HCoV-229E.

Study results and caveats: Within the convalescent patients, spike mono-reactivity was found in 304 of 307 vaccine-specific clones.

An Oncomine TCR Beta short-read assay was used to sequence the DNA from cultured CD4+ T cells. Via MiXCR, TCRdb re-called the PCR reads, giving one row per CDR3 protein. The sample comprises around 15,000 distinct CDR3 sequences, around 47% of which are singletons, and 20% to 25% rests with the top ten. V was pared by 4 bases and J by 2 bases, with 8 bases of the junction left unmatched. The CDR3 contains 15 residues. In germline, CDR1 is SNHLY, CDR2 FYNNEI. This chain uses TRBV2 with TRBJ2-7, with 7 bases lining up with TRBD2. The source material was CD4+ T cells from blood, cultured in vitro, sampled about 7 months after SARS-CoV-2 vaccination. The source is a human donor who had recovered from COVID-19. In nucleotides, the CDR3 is TGTGCCAGCAGTGCGCGAACGGGAGGTGCCTACGAGCAGTACTTC. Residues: CASSARTGGAYEQYF.